The T cell receptor (beta chain) under discussion was sequenced for a study of technical replicates of blood from a handful of donors. The CDR3 has 16 amino acids. Germline V gene lookup returns CDR1 LNHDA and CDR2 SQIVND (reference sequence). V dropped 2 bases and J dropped 5 bases, with 18 bases sitting between them. The protocol was immunoSEQ multiplex PCR, while the TCRdb copy is restricted to in-frame clones and leaves out a portion. The sample contains some 83,000 clones, just under 95% of which appear only once. This clone was counted between two and nine times. The chain combines TRBV19 with TRBJ1-1; weak D call: TRBD1 (5 bases). The TCR originated in a human donor in good health. The sequencing input was T cells isolated from PBMCs. This chain's CDR3 is CASSIKGVPGWTEAFF. CDR3 DNA: TGTGCCAGTAGTATAAAAGGGGTACCAGGGTGGACTGAAGCTTTCTTT.